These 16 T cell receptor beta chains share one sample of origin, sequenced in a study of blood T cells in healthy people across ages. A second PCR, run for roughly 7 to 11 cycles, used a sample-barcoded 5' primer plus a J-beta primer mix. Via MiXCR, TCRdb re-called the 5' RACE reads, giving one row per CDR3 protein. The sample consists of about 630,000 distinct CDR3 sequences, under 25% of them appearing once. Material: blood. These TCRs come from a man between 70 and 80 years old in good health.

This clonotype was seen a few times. The CDR3 DNA sequence: TGTGCCAGCAGTAACGGGGGACTAGCGGAGAGCACAGATACGCAGTATTTT. Its translation is CASSNGGLAESTDTQYF. The rearrangement uses TRBV28 and TRBJ2-3; 11 bases are shared with TRBD2. Germline CDR1 is MDHEN and CDR2 is SYDVKM. The CDR3 runs to 17 residues. The V and J ends lost 5 bases and 0 bases, in that order; junction bases with no gene match: 7. The complete variable domain, with remaining parts taken from reference TRBV28 and TRBJ2-3, reads DVKVTQSSRYLVKRTGEKVFLECVQDMDHENMFWYRQDPGLGLRLIYFSYDVKMKEKGDIPEGYSVSREKKERFSLILESASTNQTSMYLCASSNGGLAESTDTQYFGPGTRLTVL.

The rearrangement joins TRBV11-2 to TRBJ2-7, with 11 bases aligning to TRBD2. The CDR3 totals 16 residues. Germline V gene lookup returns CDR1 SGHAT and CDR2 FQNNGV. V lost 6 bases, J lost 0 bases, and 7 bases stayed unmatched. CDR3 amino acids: CASRRPGTSGSYEQYF. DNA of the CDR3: TGTGCCAGCAGACGCCCCGGGACTAGCGGCTCCTACGAGCAGTACTTC.

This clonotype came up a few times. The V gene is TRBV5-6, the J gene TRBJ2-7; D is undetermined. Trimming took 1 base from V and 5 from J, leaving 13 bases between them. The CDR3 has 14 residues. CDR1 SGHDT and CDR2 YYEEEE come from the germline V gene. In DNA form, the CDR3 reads TGTGCCAGCAGCTTGTCTCCAGGTCGAAACGAGCAGTACTTC. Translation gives CASSLSPGRNEQYF.

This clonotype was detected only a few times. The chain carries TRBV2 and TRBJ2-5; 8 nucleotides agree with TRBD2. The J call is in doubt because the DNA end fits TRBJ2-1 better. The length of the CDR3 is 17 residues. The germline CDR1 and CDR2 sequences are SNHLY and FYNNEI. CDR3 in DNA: TGTGCCAGCAGTGAAGCGCTGGTACTAGCGGACTACAATGAGCAGTTCTTC. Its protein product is CASSEALVLADYNEQFF.

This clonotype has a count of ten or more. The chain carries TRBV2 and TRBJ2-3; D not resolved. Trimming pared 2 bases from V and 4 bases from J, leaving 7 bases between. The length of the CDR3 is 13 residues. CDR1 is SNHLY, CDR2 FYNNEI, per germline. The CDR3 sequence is CASSESLSDTQYF. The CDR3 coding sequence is TGTGCCAGCAGTGAATCGCTGTCAGATACGCAGTATTTT. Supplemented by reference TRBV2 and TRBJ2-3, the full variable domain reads EPEVTQTPSHQVTQMGQEVILRCVPISNHLYFYWYRQILGQKVEFLVSFYNNEISEKSEIFDDQFSVERPDGSNFTLKIRSTKLEDSAMYFCASSESLSDTQYFGPGTRLTVL.

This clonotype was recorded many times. In DNA form, the CDR3 reads TGCGCCAGCAATAGGGACCTTAATGAGCAGTTCTTC. Translation gives CASNRDLNEQFF. The chain uses TRBV5-1 and TRBJ2-1; D may match TRBD1 or TRBD2 (5 bases each). CDR1 is SGHRS and CDR2 is YFSETQ in the germline V gene. The CDR3 totals 12 residues. Between the trimmed V and J ends, which lost 6 bases and 7 bases, there was a span of 11 bases.

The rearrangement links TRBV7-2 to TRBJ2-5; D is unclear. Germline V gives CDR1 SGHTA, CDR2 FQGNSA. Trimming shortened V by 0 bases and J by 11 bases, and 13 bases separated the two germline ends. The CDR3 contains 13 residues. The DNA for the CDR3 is TGTGCCAGCAGCTTAGCGGGCTGGGTTGAGCAGTACTTC. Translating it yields CASSLAGWVEQYF.

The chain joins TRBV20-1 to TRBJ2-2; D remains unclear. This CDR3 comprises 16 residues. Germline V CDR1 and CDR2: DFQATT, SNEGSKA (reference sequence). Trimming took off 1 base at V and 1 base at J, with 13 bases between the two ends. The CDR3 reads CSARVLGTMNTGELFF. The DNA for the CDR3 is TGCAGTGCTAGAGTACTCGGTACTATGAACACCGGGGAGCTGTTTTTT.

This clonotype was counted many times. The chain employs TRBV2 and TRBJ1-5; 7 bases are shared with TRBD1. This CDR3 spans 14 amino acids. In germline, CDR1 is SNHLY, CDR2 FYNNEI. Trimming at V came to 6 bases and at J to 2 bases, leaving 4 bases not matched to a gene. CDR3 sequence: CASSDRVGNQPQHF. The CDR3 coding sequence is TGTGCCAGCAGCGACAGGGTGGGCAATCAGCCCCAGCATTTT.

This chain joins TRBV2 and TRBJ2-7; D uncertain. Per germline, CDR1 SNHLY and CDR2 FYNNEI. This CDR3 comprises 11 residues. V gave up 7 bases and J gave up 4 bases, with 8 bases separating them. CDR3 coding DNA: TGTGCCAGCAAAACAGAATACGAGCAGTACTTC. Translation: CASKTEYEQYF.

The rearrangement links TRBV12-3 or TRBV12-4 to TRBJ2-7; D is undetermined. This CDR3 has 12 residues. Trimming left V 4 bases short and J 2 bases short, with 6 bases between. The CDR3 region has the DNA TGTGCCAGCAGTTCAGCTACCTACGAGCAGTACTTC. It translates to CASSSATYEQYF.

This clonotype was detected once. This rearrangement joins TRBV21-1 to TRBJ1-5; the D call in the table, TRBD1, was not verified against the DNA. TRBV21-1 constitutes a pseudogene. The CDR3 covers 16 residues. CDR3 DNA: TGTGCCAGCAGCAACGAGCCCTTGACAGGGTCCCAGCCCCAGCATTTT. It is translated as CASSNEPLTGSQPQHF.

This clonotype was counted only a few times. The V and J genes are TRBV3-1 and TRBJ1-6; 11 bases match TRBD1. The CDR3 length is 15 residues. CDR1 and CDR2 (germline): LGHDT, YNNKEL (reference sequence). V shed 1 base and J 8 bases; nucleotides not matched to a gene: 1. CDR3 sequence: CASSQVDRGHSPLHF. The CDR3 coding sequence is TGTGCCAGCAGCCAAGTGGACAGGGGGCATTCACCCCTCCACTTT.

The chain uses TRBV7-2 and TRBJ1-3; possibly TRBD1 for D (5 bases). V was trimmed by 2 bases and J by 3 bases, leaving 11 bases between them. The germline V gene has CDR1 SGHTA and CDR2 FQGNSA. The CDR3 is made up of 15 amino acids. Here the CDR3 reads CASSLLGADGNTIYF. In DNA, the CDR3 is TGTGCCAGCAGCTTATTAGGGGCTGATGGAAACACCATATATTTT.

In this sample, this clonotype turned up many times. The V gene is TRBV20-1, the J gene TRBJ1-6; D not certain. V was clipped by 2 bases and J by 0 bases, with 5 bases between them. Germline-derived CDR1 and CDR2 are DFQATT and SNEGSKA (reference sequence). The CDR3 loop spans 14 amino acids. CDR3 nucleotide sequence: TGCAGTGCTAGATCAAGCTCCTATAATTCACCCCTCCACTTT. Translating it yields CSARSSSYNSPLHF.

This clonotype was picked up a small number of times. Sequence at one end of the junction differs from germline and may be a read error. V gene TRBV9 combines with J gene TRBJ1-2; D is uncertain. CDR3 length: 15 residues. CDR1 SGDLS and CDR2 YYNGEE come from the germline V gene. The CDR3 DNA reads TGTGCCGGCAGCAATCATCTTGGACCGAGCTATGGCTACACCTTC. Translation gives CAGSNHLGPSYGYTF. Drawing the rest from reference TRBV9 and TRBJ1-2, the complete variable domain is DSGVTQTPKHLITATGQRVTLRCSPRSGDLSVYWYQQSLDQGLQFLIQYYNGEERAKGNILERFSAQQFPDLHSELNLSSLELGDSALYFCAGSNHLGPSYGYTFGSGTRLTVV.